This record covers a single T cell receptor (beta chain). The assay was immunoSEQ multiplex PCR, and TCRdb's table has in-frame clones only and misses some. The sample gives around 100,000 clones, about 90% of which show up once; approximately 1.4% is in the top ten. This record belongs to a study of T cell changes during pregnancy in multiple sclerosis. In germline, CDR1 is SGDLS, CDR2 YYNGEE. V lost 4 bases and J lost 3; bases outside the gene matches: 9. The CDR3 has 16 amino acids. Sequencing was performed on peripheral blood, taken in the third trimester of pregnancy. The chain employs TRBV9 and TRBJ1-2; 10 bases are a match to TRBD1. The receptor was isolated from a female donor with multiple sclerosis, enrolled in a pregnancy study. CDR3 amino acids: CASSLRGDRGHYGYTF. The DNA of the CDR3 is TGTGCCAGCAGCCTACGTGGGGACAGGGGACACTATGGCTACACCTTC.